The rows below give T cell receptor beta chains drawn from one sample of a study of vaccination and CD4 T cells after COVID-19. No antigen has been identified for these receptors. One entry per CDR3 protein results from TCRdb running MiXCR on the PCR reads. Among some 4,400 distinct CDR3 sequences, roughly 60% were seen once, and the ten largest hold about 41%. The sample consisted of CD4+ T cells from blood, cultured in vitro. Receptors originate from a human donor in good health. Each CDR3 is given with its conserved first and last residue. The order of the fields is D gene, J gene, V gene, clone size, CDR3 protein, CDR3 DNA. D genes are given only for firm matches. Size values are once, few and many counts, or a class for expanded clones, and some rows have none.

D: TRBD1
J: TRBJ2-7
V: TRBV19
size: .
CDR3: CASSGTGAVNIFYEQYF
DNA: TGTGCCAGTAGTGGGACAGGGGCTGTCAACATCTTCTACGAGCAGTACTTC

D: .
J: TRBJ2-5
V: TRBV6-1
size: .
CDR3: CASRPGLVIETQYF
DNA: TGTGCCAGCCGTCCGGGGTTGGTCATTGAGACCCAGTACTTC

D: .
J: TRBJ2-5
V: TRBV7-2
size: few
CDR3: CASSFMGETQYF
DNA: TGTGCCAGCAGCTTCATGGGAGAGACCCAGTACTTC

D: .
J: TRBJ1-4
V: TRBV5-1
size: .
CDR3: CASSPDRGDRKLFF
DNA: TGCGCCAGCAGCCCGGACCGCGGCGACCGGAAACTGTTTTTT

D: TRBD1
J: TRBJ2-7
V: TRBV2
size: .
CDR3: CASKRTGGSEQYF
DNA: TGTGCCAGCAAAAGGACAGGGGGGAGTGAGCAGTACTTC

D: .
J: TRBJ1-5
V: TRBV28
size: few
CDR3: CASSLIAGVDQPQHF
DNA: TGTGCCAGCAGTTTAATCGCCGGGGTCGATCAGCCCCAGCATTTT

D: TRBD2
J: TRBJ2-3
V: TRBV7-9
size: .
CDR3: CASSPNAGGGAEDTQYF
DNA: TGTGCCAGCAGCCCGAATGCGGGGGGTGGGGCGGAAGATACGCAGTATTTT

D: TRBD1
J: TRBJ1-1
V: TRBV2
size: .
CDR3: CASSAWDSVNTEAFF
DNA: TGTGCCAGCAGTGCTTGGGACAGCGTTAACACTGAAGCTTTCTTT

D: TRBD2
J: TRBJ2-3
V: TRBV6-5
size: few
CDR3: CASSYQSSGRALSTDTQYF
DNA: TGTGCCAGCAGTTACCAGAGTAGCGGGAGGGCCCTAAGCACAGATACGCAGTATTTT

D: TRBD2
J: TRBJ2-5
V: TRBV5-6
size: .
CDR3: CASSVTGLAVETQYF
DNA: TGTGCCAGCAGCGTCACGGGACTAGCTGTCGAGACCCAGTACTTC

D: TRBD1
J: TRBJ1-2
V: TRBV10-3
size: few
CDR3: CAISEGSGGGYGYTF
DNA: TGTGCCATCAGTGAGGGGTCAGGGGGCGGGTATGGCTACACCTTC

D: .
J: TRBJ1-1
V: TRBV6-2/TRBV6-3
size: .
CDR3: CASSYLLARNTEAFF
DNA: TGTGCCAGCAGTTATCTTTTAGCGCGGAACACTGAAGCTTTCTTT

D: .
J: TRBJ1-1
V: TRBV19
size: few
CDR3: CASTEGARTEAFF
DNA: TGTGCCAGTACGGAAGGGGCGCGTACTGAAGCTTTCTTT

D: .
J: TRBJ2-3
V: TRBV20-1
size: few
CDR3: CSASARGTDTQYF
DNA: TGCAGTGCTAGTGCCAGGGGAACAGATACGCAGTATTTT

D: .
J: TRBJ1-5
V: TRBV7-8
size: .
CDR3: CASSLAMNQPQHF
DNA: TGTGCCAGCAGCTTAGCGATGAATCAGCCCCAGCATTTT

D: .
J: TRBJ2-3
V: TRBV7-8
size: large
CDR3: CASSLNGNTQYF
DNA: TGTGCCAGCAGCTTAAATGGAAATACGCAGTATTTT

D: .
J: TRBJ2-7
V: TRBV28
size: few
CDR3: CASSLHRLTYEQYF
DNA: TGTGCCAGCAGTTTACACAGACTAACCTACGAGCAGTACTTC

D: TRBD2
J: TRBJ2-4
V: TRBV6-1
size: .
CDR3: CASSEAGGTKNIQYF
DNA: TGTGCCAGCAGTGAGGCGGGGGGCACCAAAAACATTCAGTACTTC

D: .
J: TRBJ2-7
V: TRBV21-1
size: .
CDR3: CASIPGQDRWSSYEQYF
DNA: TGTGCCAGCATTCCGGGACAGGATAGATGGAGCTCCTACGAGCAGTACTTC

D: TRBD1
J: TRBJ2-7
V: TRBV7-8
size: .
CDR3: CASSTRWDSPYEQYF
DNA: TGTGCCAGCAGCACCCGGTGGGACAGTCCCTACGAGCAGTACTTC

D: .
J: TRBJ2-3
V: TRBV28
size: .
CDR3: CASSVGVGGDTQYF
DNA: TGTGCCAGCAGTGTAGGGGTAGGGGGGGATACGCAGTATTTT

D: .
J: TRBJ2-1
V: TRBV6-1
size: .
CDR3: CASSERYNEQFF
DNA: TGTGCCAGCAGTGAGAGATACAATGAGCAGTTCTTC

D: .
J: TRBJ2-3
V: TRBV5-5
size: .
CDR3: CASSLNYGTDTQYF
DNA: TGTGCCAGCAGCTTGAATTACGGTACAGATACGCAGTATTTT

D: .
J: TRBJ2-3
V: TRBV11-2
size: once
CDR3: CASTGLTDTQYF
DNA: TGTGCCAGCACCGGGCTTACGGATACGCAGTATTTT

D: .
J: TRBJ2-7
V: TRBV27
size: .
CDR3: CASSLFRDGDRQYF
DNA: TGTGCCAGCAGTTTGTTCAGGGATGGGGATAGGCAGTACTTC

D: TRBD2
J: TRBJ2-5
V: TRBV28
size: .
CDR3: CASSPGLAGGSYGETQYF
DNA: TGTGCCAGCAGTCCGGGACTAGCGGGGGGCTCGTATGGAGAGACCCAGTACTTC

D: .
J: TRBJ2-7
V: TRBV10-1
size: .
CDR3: CASSDLGDTGSEQYF
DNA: TGCGCCAGCAGTGATCTTGGGGACACCGGGTCCGAGCAGTACTTC

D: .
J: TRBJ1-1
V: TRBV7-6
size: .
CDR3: CASSLSGGETEAFF
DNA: TGTGCCAGCAGCTTAAGCGGAGGAGAGACTGAAGCTTTCTTT

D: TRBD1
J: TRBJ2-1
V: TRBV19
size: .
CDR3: CASSTGQGVEQFF
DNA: TGTGCCAGTAGTACGGGACAGGGCGTTGAGCAGTTCTTC